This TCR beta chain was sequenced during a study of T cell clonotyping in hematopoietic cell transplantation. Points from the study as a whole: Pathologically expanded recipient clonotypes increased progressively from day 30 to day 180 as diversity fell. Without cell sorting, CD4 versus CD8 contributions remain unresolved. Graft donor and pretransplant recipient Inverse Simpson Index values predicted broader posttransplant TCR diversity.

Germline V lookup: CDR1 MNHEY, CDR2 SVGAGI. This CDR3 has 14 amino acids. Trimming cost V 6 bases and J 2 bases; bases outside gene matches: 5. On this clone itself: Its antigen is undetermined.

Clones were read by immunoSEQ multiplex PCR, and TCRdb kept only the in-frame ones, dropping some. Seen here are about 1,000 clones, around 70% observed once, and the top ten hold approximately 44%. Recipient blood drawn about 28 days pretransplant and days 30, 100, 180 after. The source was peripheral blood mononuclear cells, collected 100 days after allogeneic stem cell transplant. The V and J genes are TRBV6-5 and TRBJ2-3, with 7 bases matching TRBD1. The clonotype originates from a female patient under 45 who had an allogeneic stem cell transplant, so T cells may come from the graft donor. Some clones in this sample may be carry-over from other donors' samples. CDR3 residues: CASSRTGYTDTQYF. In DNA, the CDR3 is TGTGCCAGCAGCCGGACAGGCTACACAGATACGCAGTATTTT.